Below, 5 T cell receptor beta chains from the same sample are listed, as sequenced in a study of blood T cells in healthy people across ages. A J-beta primer mix and a sample-barcoded 5' primer were used in a second PCR of about 7 to 12 cycles. TCRdb fed the 5' RACE reads into MiXCR, producing one record per CDR3 protein. In the table there are some 900,000 distinct CDR3 sequences, around 26% of which are singletons. The sequenced sample consisted of blood. Every receptor here comes from an elderly woman in good health.

This clonotype was observed many times. The V and J genes are TRBV12-3 or TRBV12-4 and TRBJ2-1; D possibly matches TRBD1 or TRBD2 (5 bases each). V dropped 5 bases and J dropped 8 bases, with 16 bases sitting between them. The CDR3 contains 14 residues. In nucleotides, the CDR3 is TGTGCCAGCAGTGAACCCGGTGGGACGTATGAGCAGTTCTTC. Encoded protein: CASSEPGGTYEQFF.

This clonotype has ten or more counts. The chain couples TRBV27 to TRBJ1-5; 7 bases are a match to TRBD1. J lost 7 bases, V lost 0 bases, and 6 bases had no gene match. This CDR3 is built from 15 residues. Germline values: CDR1 MNHEY, CDR2 SMNVEV (reference sequence). In DNA, the CDR3 is TGTGCCAGCAGTTTATCCCCGGCAGGGGGGCAGCCCCAGCATTTT. Translating it yields CASSLSPAGGQPQHF.

This clonotype showed up many times. The chain links TRBV7-2 to TRBJ2-3; D gene unclear. The CDR3 totals 13 residues. V was cut by 0 bases and J by 2 bases, with 3 bases left in between. Germline CDR1 reads SGHTA; CDR2 reads FQGNSA. The CDR3 protein is CASSLALTDTQYF. The CDR3 coding sequence is TGTGCCAGCAGCTTAGCCCTCACAGATACGCAGTATTTT.

This clonotype was recorded only once. The genes are TRBV28 and TRBJ1-3; 11 bases map to TRBD1. Germline lookup yields CDR1 MDHEN and CDR2 SYDVKM. The CDR3 sequence is 15 residues long. The V gene end was trimmed by 9 bases and the J gene end by 2 bases; junction bases not matched to a gene: 6. Here the CDR3 reads CASGTGGSAGNTIYF. CDR3 bases: TGTGCCAGTGGGACAGGGGGATCGGCTGGAAACACCATATATTTT.

This clonotype came up many times. As DNA, the CDR3 is TGTGCCAGCCTAGCTTCCGGGACAGGCCTCTACTATAGCAATCAGCCCCAGCATTTT. Protein: CASLASGTGLYYSNQPQHF. The chain is built from TRBV6-1 and TRBJ1-5; 8 bases map to TRBD1. The CDR3 runs 19 residues. Trimming took 8 bases from V and 0 from J; bases not matched to a gene: 18. The germline gives CDR1 MNHNS, CDR2 SASEGT.